This T cell receptor (beta chain) comes out of a study of shared clonotypes between healthy human individuals. General observations from the study: What limited the represented genetic and exposure-history diversity was the small number of donors. Several donors shared 5% to 5.5% of their naive CD4 clonotypes.

Method: immunoSEQ multiplex PCR; TCRdb's copy keeps in-frame clones and lacks some. The sample has millions of clones; roughly 96% are singletons. About this clone: Its antigen is not identified.

Germline V gene lookup returns CDR1 SGHVS and CDR2 FNYEAQ. The CDR3 sequence is 18 residues long. The V segment lost 5 bases and the J segment 2 bases; nucleotides outside the gene matches: 13. The sample comprised naive CD4+ T cells sorted from blood. Subset meaning: CD45RA+ positively selected. The rearrangement joins TRBV7-6 to TRBJ2-7, with 12 bases aligning to TRBD2. This sequence was found in a man aged 18 to 30 in good health. The CDR3 DNA reads as TGTGCCAGCAGCACCCAGGTGGGGTGGACTAGCGGGGCCTACGAGCAGTACTTC. It codes for CASSTQVGWTSGAYEQYF.